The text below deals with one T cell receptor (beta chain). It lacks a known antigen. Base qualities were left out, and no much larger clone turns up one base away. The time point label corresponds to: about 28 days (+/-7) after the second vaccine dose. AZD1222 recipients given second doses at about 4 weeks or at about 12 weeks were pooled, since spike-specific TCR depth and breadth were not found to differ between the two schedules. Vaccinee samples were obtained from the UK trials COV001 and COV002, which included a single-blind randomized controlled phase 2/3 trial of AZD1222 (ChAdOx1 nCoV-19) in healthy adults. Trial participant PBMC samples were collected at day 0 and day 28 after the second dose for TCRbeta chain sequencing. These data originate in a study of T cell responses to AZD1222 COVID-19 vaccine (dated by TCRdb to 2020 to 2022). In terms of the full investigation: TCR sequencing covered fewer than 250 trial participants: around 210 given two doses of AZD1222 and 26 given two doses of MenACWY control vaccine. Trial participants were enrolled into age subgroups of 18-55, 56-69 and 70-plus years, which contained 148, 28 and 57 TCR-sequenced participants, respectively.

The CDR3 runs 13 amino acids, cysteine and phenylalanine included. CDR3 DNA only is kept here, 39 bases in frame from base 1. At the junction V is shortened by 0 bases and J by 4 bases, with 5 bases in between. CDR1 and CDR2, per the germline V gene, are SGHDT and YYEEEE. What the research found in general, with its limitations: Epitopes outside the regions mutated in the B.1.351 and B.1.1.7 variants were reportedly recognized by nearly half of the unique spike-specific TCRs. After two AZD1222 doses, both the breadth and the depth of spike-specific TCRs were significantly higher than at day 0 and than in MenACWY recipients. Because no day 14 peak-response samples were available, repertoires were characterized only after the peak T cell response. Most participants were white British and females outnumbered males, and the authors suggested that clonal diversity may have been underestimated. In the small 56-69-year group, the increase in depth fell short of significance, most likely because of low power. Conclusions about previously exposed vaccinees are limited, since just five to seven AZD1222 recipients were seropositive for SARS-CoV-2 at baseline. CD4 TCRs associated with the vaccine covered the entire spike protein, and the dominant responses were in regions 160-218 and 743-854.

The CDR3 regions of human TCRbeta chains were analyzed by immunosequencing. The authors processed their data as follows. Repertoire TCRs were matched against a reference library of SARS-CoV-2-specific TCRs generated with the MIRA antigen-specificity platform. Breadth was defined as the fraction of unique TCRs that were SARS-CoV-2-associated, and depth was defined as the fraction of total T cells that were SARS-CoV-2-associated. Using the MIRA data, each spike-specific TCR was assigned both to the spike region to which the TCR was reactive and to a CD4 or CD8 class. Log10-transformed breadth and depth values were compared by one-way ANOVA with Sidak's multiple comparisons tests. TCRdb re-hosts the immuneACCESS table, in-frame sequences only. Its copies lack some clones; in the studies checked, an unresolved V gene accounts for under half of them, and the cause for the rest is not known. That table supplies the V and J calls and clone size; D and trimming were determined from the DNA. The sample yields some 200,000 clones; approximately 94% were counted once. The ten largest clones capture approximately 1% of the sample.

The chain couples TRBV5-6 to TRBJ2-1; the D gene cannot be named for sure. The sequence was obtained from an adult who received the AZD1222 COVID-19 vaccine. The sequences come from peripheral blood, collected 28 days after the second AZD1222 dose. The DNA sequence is TGTGCCAGCAGCTTGGACTATTACAATGAGCAGTTCTTC. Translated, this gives CASSLDYYNEQFF.